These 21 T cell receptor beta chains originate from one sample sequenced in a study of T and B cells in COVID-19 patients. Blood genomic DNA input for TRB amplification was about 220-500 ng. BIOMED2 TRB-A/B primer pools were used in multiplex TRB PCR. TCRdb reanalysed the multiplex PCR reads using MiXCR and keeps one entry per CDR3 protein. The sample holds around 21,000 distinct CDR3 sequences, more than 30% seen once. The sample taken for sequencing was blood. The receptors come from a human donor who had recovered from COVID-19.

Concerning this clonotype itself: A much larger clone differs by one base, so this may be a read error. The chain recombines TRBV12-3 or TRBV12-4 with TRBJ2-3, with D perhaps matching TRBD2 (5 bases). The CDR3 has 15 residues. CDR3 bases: TGTGCCAGCAGCTTGACGGCTCCTAGCACAGATACGCTGTATTTT. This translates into CASSLTAPSTDTLYF.

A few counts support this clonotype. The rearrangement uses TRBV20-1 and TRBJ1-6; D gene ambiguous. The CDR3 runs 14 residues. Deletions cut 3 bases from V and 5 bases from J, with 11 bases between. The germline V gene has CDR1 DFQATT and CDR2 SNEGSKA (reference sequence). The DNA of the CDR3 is TGCAGTGCTAGCTCCGGATTTGATAATTCACCCCTCCACTTT. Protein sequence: CSASSGFDNSPLHF.

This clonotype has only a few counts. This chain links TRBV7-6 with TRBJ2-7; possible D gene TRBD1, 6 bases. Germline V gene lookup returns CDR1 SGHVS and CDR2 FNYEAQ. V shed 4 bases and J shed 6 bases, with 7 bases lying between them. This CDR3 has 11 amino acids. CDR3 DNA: TGTGCCAGCAGCTCAGGGGTCGAGCAGTACTTC. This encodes CASSSGVEQYF.

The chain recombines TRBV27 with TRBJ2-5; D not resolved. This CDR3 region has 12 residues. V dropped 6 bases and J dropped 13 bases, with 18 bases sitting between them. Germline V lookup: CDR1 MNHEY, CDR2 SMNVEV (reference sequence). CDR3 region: CASSPPKGKVYF. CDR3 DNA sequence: TGTGCCAGCAGCCCCCCAAAGGGAAAAGTGTACTTC.

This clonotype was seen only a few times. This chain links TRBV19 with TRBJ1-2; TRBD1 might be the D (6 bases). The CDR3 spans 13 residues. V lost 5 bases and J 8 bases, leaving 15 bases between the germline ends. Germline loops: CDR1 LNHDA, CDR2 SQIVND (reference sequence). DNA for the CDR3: TGTGCCAGTAGTTTGCGGACAGATAGCGGCTACACCTTC. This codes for CASSLRTDSGYTF.

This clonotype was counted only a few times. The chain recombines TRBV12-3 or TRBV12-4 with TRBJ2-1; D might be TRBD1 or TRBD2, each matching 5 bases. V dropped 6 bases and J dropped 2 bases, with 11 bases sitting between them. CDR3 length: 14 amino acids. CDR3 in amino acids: CASRPGRAYNEQFF. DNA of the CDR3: TGTGCCAGCAGGCCGGGACGGGCCTACAATGAGCAGTTCTTC.

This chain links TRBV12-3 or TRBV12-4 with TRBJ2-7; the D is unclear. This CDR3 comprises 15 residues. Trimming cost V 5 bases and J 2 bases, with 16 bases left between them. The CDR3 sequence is CASSAYWASTYEQYF. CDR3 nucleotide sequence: TGTGCCAGCAGTGCGTACTGGGCCTCCACCTACGAGCAGTACTTC.

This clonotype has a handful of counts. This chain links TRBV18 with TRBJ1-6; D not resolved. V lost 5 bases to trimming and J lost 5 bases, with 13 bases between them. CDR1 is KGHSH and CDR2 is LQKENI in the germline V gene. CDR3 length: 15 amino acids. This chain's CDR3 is CASSTTSTNNSPLHF. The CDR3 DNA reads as TGTGCCAGCTCAACGACAAGTACCAATAATTCACCCCTCCACTTT.

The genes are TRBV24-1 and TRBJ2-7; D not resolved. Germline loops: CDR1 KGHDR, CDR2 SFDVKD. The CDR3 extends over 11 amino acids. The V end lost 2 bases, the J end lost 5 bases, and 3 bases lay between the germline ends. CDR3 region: CATSDSDEQYF. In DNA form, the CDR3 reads TGTGCCACCAGTGATTCGGACGAGCAGTACTTC.

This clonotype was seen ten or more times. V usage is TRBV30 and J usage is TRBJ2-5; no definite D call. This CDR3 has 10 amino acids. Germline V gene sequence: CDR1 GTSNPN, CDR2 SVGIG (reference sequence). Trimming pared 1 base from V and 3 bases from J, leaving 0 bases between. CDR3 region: CAWSEETQYF. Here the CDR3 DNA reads TGTGCCTGGAGTGAAGAGACCCAGTACTTC.

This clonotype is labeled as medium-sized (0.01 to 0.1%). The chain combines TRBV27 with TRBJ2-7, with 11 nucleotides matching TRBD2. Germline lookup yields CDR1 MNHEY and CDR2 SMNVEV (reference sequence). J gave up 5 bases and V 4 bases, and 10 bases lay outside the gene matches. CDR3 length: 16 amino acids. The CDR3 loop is CASSSGRLAGTHEQYF. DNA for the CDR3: TGTGCCAGCAGTTCGGGACGACTAGCGGGGACCCACGAGCAGTACTTC.

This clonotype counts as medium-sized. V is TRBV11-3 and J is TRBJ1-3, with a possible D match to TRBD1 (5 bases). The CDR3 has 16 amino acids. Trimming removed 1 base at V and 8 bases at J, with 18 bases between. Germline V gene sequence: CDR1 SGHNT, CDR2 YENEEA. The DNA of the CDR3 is TGTGCCAGCAGCTTAGTATTCGGGGCTGGACGACACACCATATATTTT. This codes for CASSLVFGAGRHTIYF.

The CDR3 protein is CASSPLRSAGQETQYF. In nucleotides, the CDR3 is TGTGCCAGCTCACCACTCCGTTCGGCGGGCCAAGAGACCCAGTACTTC. J is TRBJ2-5 and V is TRBV18; the D gene is possibly TRBD2 (5 bases). CDR3 size: 16 residues. Germline CDR1 is KGHSH and CDR2 is LQKENI. V was cut by 1 base and J by 1 base, with 13 bases left in between.

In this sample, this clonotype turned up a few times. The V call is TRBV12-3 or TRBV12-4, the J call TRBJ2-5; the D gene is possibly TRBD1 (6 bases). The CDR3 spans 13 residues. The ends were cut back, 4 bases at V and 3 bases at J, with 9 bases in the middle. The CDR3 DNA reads TGTGCCAGCAGTTGGACAGTCGAAGAGACCCAGTACTTC. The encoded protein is CASSWTVEETQYF.

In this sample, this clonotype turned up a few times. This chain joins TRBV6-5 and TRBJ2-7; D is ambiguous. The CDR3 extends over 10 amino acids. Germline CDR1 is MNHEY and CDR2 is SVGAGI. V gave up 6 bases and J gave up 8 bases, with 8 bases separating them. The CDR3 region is CASRLGKQYF. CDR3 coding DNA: TGTGCCAGCAGATTGGGGAAGCAGTACTTC.

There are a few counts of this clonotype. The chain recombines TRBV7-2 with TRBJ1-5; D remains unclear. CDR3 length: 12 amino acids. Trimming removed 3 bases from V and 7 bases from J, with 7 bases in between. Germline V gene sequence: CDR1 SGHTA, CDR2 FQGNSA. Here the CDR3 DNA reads TGTGCCAGCAGCTTGAGGGCACAGCCCCAGCATTTT. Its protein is CASSLRAQPQHF.

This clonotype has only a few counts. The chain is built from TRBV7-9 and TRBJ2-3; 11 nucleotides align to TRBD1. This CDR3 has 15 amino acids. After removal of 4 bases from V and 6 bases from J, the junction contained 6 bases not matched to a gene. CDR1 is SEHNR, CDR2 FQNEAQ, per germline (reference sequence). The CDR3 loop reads CASSSGQGASDTQYF. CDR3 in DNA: TGTGCCAGCAGCTCCGGACAGGGGGCTTCGGATACGCAGTATTTT.

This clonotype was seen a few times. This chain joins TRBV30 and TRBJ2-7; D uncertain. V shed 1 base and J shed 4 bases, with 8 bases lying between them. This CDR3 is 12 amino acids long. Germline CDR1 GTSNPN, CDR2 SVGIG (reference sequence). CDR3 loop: CAWSDSRYEQYF. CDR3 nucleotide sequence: TGTGCCTGGAGTGATAGCCGGTACGAGCAGTACTTC. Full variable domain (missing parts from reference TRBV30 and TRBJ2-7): SQTIHQWPATLVQPVGSPLSLECTVEGTSNPNLYWYRQAAGRGLQLLFYSVGIGQISSEVPQNLSASRPQDRQFILSSKKLLLSDSGFYLCAWSDSRYEQYFGPGTRLTVT.

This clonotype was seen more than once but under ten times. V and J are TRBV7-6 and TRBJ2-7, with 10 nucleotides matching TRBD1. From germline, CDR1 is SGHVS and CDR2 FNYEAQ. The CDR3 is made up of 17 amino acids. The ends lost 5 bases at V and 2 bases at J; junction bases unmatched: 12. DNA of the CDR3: TGTGCCAGCAGCGTAGAAATTGGGGACAGGGGAACCTACGAGCAGTACTTC. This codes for CASSVEIGDRGTYEQYF.

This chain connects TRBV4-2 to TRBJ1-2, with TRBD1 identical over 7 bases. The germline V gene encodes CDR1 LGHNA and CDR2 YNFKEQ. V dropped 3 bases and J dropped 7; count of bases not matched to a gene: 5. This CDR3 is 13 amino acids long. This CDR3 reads CASSQGQGGGYTF. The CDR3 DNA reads TGTGCCAGCAGCCAGGGGCAGGGGGGTGGCTACACCTTC.

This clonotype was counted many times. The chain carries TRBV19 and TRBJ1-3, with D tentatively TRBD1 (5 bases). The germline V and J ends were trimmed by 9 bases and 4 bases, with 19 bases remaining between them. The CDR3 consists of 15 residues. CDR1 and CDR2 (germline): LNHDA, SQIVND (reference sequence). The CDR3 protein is CASRDPLMGGNTIYF. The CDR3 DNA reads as TGTGCCAGCCGGGACCCTCTAATGGGCGGAAACACCATATATTTT.